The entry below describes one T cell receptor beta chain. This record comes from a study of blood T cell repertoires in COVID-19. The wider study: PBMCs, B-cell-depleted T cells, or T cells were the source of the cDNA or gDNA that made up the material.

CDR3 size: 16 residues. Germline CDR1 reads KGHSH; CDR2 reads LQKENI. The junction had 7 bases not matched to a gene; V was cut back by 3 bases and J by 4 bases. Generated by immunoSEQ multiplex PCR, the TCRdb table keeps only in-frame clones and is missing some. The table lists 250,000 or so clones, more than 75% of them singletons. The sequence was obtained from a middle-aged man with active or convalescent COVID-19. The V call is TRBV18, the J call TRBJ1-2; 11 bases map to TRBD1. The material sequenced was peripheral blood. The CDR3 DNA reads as TGTGCCAGCTCACCGGATCCGGGACAGGGGGGCTATGGCTACACCTTC. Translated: CASSPDPGQGGYGYTF.